The present entry profiles one TCR beta chain with its context. This entry belongs to a study of blood T cell repertoires in COVID-19. For the study at large: Samples representing acute and convalescent COVID-19 were sourced from the United States, Italy and Spain. Sources were T cells, B-cell-depleted T cells, or PBMCs; the material itself was cDNA or gDNA.

Original processing notes: Amplification of reference gene primers was used by the study to estimate nucleated cell counts. Libraries were prepared by immunoSEQ multiplex PCR; TCRdb keeps only in-frame clonotypes and omits some of them. From that table come the V and J calls and clone size; the DNA was used to work out D and trimming. Among some 260,000 clones listed, about 80% were seen once. Germline V gene data show CDR1 as LGHNA and CDR2 as YNFKEQ. The CDR3 is made up of 18 amino acids. V was pared by 4 bases and J by 6 bases, with 24 bases between. V usage is TRBV4-2 and J usage is TRBJ2-2; TRBD2 is a possible D gene (6 bases). Sequenced material: peripheral blood. This receptor was obtained from a woman aged 80 or over with active or convalescent COVID-19. The CDR3 reads CASSRSTRDSEFAGELFF. The CDR3 DNA sequence: TGTGCCAGCAGCCGTTCAACTCGGGACTCCGAGTTCGCCGGGGAGCTGTTTTTT.